This passage covers 20 T cell receptor beta chains from one sample sequenced in a study of blood T cell repertoires in COVID-19. Assay: immunoSEQ multiplex PCR; the TCRdb copy retains only in-frame clones and omits some. The sample contains more than 110,000 clones, 85% to 90% of which appear only once. Material for sequencing was peripheral blood. Receptors originate from a man in his forties or fifties with active or convalescent COVID-19.

The chain carries TRBV19 and TRBJ2-1; 7 nucleotides line up with TRBD2. CDR1 is LNHDA and CDR2 is SQIVND in the germline V gene (reference sequence). With 2 bases clipped from V and 2 bases from J, the junction kept 0 bases outside the gene matches. The length of the CDR3 is 14 residues. This CDR3 reads CASSISGAYNEQFF. The CDR3 nucleotides are TGTGCCAGTAGTATAAGCGGGGCCTACAATGAGCAGTTCTTC.

The chain couples TRBV5-5 to TRBJ2-1; 9 bases are a match to TRBD2. Germline values: CDR1 SGHKS, CDR2 YYEKEE (reference sequence). There are 15 residues in the CDR3. The ends lost 1 base at V and 5 bases at J; junction bases unmatched: 4. CDR3 DNA sequence: TGTGCCAGCAGCTTGAAGTCTAGCGGGAACAATGAGCAGTTCTTC. This sequence encodes CASSLKSSGNNEQFF.

The rearrangement links TRBV28 to TRBJ1-5; no definite D call. The CDR3 is 12 amino acids. Trimming pared 5 bases from V and 3 bases from J, leaving 5 bases between. CDR1 is MDHEN and CDR2 is SYDVKM in the germline V gene. CDR3 loop: CASSRLNQPQHF. In DNA, the CDR3 is TGTGCCAGCAGTCGACTCAATCAGCCCCAGCATTTT.

The CDR3 DNA is TGTGCCAGCAGCCAAGATGAGGTCGGTCGACGAGGGGCTTTCTTT. Its protein is CASSQDEVGRRGAFF. The chain combines TRBV3-1 (or the pseudogene TRBV3-2) with TRBJ1-1; no firm D call. CDR3 length equals 15 residues. The V gene's germline CDR1 is LGHDT and CDR2 YNNKEL (reference sequence). With 0 bases removed from V and 11 bases from J, the gap between germline ends came to 19 bases.

This chain connects TRBV12-3 or TRBV12-4 to TRBJ1-1; no clear D gene. V was shortened by 10 bases and J by 5 bases, with 14 bases between the two germline ends. The CDR3 contains 12 residues. The CDR3 loop reads CANSKSVTEAFF. CDR3 DNA sequence: TGTGCCAACTCCAAGTCCGTTACTGAAGCTTTCTTT.

This rearrangement joins TRBV11-3 to TRBJ2-3; the D gene is possibly TRBD1 (5 bases). There are 15 residues in the CDR3. CDR1 is SGHNT, CDR2 YENEEA, per germline. Trimming took off 5 bases at V and 0 bases at J, with 12 bases between the two ends. CDR3 residues: CASSPDSYSTDTQYF. CDR3 nucleotide sequence: TGTGCCAGCAGCCCAGACAGCTATAGCACAGATACGCAGTATTTT.

The V and J genes are TRBV6-5 and TRBJ1-4; D not certain. V lost 6 bases to trimming and J lost 5 bases, with 10 bases between them. Germline V gene data show CDR1 as MNHEY and CDR2 as SVGAGI. There are 13 residues in the CDR3. This CDR3 is CASSPAVNEKLFF. CDR3 coding DNA: TGTGCCAGCAGCCCCGCAGTGAATGAAAAACTGTTTTTT.

This chain joins TRBV18 and TRBJ2-1; a weak D match, TRBD1 (6 bases). Germline V gives CDR1 KGHSH, CDR2 LQKENI. The CDR3 totals 16 residues. Between the trimmed V and J ends, which lost 3 bases and 1 base, there was a span of 13 bases. The CDR3 DNA follows: TGTGCCAGCTCACCCGGGACACCCCTTTCCTACAATGAGCAGTTCTTC. It is translated as CASSPGTPLSYNEQFF.

The chain is built from TRBV19 and TRBJ1-5; possible D gene TRBD1, 5 bases. V was cut by 6 bases and J by 6 bases, with 15 bases left in between. The CDR3 runs 14 residues. Per germline, CDR1 LNHDA and CDR2 SQIVND (reference sequence). CDR3 amino acids: CASRSERRGQPQHF. Here the CDR3 DNA reads TGTGCCAGTAGATCAGAGAGGAGGGGTCAGCCCCAGCATTTT.

There are many counts of this clone. J is TRBJ1-4 and V is TRBV20-1; tentatively, D is TRBD1 (6 bases). V gave up 3 bases and J gave up 2 bases, with 19 bases separating them. The CDR3 runs 17 residues. CDR1 DFQATT and CDR2 SNEGSKA come from the germline V gene (reference sequence). The CDR3 DNA reads as TGCAGTGCTAGTGGAACCGCTACAGGGATGACTAATGAAAAACTGTTTTTT. It specifies CSASGTATGMTNEKLFF.

The genes are TRBV7-2 and TRBJ2-7, with 10 bases matching TRBD1. V dropped 2 bases and J dropped 6; count of bases not matched to a gene: 10. The CDR3 has 16 residues. Germline CDR1 and CDR2: SGHTA and FQGNSA. In nucleotides, the CDR3 is TGTGCCAGCAGCTTATACCGATCGGACAGGGGGTTCGAGCAGTACTTC. Its translation: CASSLYRSDRGFEQYF.

This sequence joins TRBV15 and TRBJ2-3; D may be TRBD2 (5 bases). This CDR3 contains 17 residues. With 1 base removed from V and 0 bases from J, the gap between germline ends came to 14 bases. The V gene's germline CDR1 is LNHNV and CDR2 YYDKDF (reference sequence). The CDR3 is CATSRGSGKPSTDTQYF. The CDR3 nucleotides are TGTGCCACCAGCAGAGGGTCCGGGAAACCAAGCACAGATACGCAGTATTTT. Filled out from reference TRBV15 and TRBJ2-3, the complete variable domain reads DAMVIQNPRYQVTQFGKPVTLSCSQTLNHNVMYWYQQKSSQAPKLLFHYYDKDFNNEADTPDNFQSRRPNTSFCFLDIRSPGLGDTAMYLCATSRGSGKPSTDTQYFGPGTRLTVL.

In its sample, this clone was seen once. The rearrangement joins TRBV6-4 to TRBJ2-1; 10 bases map to TRBD2. Per the germline V gene, CDR1 is MRHNA and CDR2 is SNTAGT. The V segment lost 6 bases and the J segment 3 bases; nucleotides outside the gene matches: 8. The CDR3 extends over 16 amino acids. CDR3 residues: CASRLTSGEFYNEQFF. The CDR3 DNA sequence: TGTGCCAGCAGGCTTACTAGCGGGGAATTCTACAATGAGCAGTTCTTC.

The sample holds one count of this clone. The rearrangement joins TRBV19 to TRBJ2-5; 11 nucleotides agree with TRBD1. The CDR3 totals 14 residues. The junction had 5 bases not matched to a gene; V was cut back by 9 bases and J by 2 bases. Germline CDR1 LNHDA, CDR2 SQIVND (reference sequence). The CDR3 loop is CARGTGGCQETQYF. CDR3 bases: TGTGCCAGGGGGACAGGGGGATGTCAAGAGACCCAGTACTTC.

The chain recombines TRBV11-2 with TRBJ1-1; 9 positions agree with TRBD1. The CDR3 sequence is 15 residues long. Unmatched junction bases numbered 6, after V lost 3 bases and J lost 4 bases. Germline assignment: CDR1 SGHAT and CDR2 FQNNGV. The CDR3: CASSFSPGQGTEAFF. CDR3 in DNA: TGTGCCAGCAGCTTTTCACCGGGACAGGGCACTGAAGCTTTCTTT. Filled out from reference TRBV11-2 and TRBJ1-1, the complete variable domain reads EAGVAQSPRYKIIEKRQSVAFWCNPISGHATLYWYQQILGQGPKLLIQFQNNGVVDDSQLPKDRFSAERLKGVDSTLKIQPAKLEDSAVYLCASSFSPGQGTEAFFGQGTRLTVV.

The genes are TRBV9 and TRBJ1-4; possibly TRBD1 for D (6 bases). V lost 3 bases to trimming and J lost 0 bases, with 9 bases between them. The CDR3 sequence is 15 residues long. Germline V gene lookup returns CDR1 SGDLS and CDR2 YYNGEE. The CDR3 nucleotides are TGTGCCAGCAGCGCTGACAGGACAACTAATGAAAAACTGTTTTTT. Encoded protein: CASSADRTTNEKLFF.

This clone was observed a handful of times. This chain uses TRBV7-9 with TRBJ2-7; 8 bases are a match to TRBD1. Trimming cost V 2 bases and J 1 base; bases outside gene matches: 1. Germline CDR1 SEHNR, CDR2 FQNEAQ (reference sequence). This CDR3 region has 14 residues. The CDR3 is CASSLNRGSYEQYF. The CDR3 DNA reads as TGTGCCAGCAGCTTAAACAGGGGGTCCTACGAGCAGTACTTC. Based on the CDR3 plus reference TRBV7-9 and TRBJ2-7, the full variable domain is DTGVSQNPRHKITKRGQNVTFRCDPISEHNRLYWYRQTLGQGPEFLTYFQNEAQLEKSRLLSDRFSAERPKGSFSTLEIQRTEQGDSAMYLCASSLNRGSYEQYFGPGTRLTVT.

V and J are TRBV19 and TRBJ2-7; TRBD2 matches at 14 bases. This CDR3 region has 17 residues. V was pared by 8 bases and J by 1 base, with 10 bases of the junction left unmatched. Germline-derived CDR1 and CDR2 are LNHDA and SQIVND (reference sequence). CDR3 nucleotide sequence: TGTGCCAGTGCAGGGGGGACTAGCGGGAGTCCTTCCTACGAGCAGTACTTC. As protein: CASAGGTSGSPSYEQYF.

This clone was detected only a few times. The rearrangement uses TRBV4-1 and TRBJ1-5; 11 bases line up with TRBD1. V dropped 3 bases and J dropped 0; count of bases not matched to a gene: 16. Germline loops: CDR1 MGHRA, CDR2 YSYEKL. The CDR3 loop spans 21 amino acids. The CDR3 protein is CASSHPEGRDRGWYSNQPQHF. CDR3 nucleotides: TGCGCCAGCAGCCATCCCGAAGGCCGGGACAGGGGGTGGTATAGCAATCAGCCCCAGCATTTT.

The chain uses TRBV24-1 and TRBJ2-7; 11 positions match TRBD1. The CDR3 length is 17 residues. Germline values: CDR1 KGHDR, CDR2 SFDVKD. J was trimmed by 6 bases and V by 4 bases; bases with no gene match: 13. The CDR3 sequence is CATSDPPRTGGIGEQYF. For the CDR3, the DNA is TGTGCCACCAGTGACCCCCCCCGGACAGGGGGCATTGGCGAGCAGTACTTC.